Relative to its sample, the clone carrying this T cell receptor beta chain is medium-sized. The antigen is not known. TRB was amplified from approximately 250-480 ng of blood genomic DNA. BIOMED2 TRB-A/B primer pools were used in multiplex TRB PCR. A single record per CDR3 protein comes from TCRdb applying MiXCR to the multiplex PCR reads. The sample records some 13,000 distinct CDR3 sequences, 25% being singletons. Looked up from germline, CDR1 is GTSNPN and CDR2 is SVGIG (reference sequence). V was clipped by 4 bases and J by 6 bases; unmatched bases: 10. The CDR3 runs to 14 residues. The sample originates from a study of T and B cells in COVID-19 patients. At the level of the study: Peripheral blood came from COVID-19 patients with active infection or after recovery.

Study observations and caveats: There were roughly 2,400 TCR clusters exclusive to the recovered cohort, some 30 with low generation probability. At recovery TRB diversity and richness exceeded healthy donors, after highly clonal active COVID-19 repertoires.

The clonotype comes from a human donor who had recovered from COVID-19. The rearrangement uses TRBV30 and TRBJ1-1, with 8 bases lining up with TRBD1. Sample: blood. The CDR3 reads CAWTLGQGSAEAFF. The CDR3 coding sequence is TGTGCCTGGACCCTAGGACAGGGAAGCGCTGAAGCTTTCTTT.